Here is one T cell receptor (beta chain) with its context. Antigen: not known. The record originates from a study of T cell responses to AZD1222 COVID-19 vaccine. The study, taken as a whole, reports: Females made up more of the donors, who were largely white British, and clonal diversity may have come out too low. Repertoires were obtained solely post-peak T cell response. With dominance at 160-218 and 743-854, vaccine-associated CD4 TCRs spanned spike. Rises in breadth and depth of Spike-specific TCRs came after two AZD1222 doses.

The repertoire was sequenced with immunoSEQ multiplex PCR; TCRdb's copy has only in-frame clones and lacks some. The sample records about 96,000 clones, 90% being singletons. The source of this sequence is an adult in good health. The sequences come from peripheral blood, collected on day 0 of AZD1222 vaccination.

CDR3 coding DNA: TGTGCCAGTAGTATAGACCAGGAGTATGGCTACACCTTC. Protein: CASSIDQEYGYTF. V is TRBV19 and J is TRBJ1-2, with D unresolved. Per the germline V gene, CDR1 is LNHDA and CDR2 is SQIVND (reference sequence). Trimming removed 0 bases at V and 5 bases at J, with 7 bases between. The CDR3 covers 13 residues.